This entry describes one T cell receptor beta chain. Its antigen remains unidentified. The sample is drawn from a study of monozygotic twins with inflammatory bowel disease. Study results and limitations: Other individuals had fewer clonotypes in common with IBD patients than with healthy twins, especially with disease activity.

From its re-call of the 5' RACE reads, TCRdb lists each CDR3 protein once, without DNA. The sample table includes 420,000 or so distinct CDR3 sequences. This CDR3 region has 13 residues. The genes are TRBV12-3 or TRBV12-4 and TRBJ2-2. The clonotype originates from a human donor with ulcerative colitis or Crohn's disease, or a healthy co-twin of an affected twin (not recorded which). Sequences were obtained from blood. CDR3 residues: CASSLFDTGELFF.